Described below is a single T cell receptor beta chain sequence and its context. The sample is drawn from a study of T cells expressing NK-cell markers. The germline gives CDR1 MRHNA, CDR2 SNTAGT. This CDR3 comprises 15 residues. TCRdb processed the 5' RACE reads again and assigns one entry to each CDR3 protein, with no DNA. The table lists around 100,000 distinct CDR3 sequences. Sequencing was performed on blood T cells: a sorted CD56 or NKG2C T cell subset, CD4+ or CD8+ T cells, or bulk PBMC T cells (not recorded which). This clonotype was obtained from a woman aged 18 to 75 in good health. The chain carries TRBV6-4 and TRBJ2-1; TCRdb gives TRBD2 as the D gene, but with no DNA this cannot be confirmed. This chain's CDR3 is CASSIAGISYNEQFF.